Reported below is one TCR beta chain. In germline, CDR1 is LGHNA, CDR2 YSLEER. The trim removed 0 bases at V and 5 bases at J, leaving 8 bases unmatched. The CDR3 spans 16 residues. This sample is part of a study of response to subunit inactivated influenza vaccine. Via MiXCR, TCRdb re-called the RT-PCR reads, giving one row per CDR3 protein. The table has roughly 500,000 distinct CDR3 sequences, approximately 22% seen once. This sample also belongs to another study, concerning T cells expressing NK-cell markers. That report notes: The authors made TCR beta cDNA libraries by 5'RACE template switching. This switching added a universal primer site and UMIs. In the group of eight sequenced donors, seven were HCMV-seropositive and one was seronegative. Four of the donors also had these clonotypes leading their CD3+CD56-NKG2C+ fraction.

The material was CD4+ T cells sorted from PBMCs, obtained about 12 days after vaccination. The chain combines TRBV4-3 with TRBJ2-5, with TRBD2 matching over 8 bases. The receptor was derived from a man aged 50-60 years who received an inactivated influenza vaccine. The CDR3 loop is CASSQDFRGGTETQYF. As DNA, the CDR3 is TGCGCCAGCAGCCAAGATTTTCGGGGGGGCACGGAGACCCAGTACTTC.